The 17 T cell receptor beta chains listed next were all sequenced from one sample in a study of identical twins. MiXCR, run by TCRdb on the 5' RACE reads, gives a single entry per CDR3 protein. The sample lists about 520,000 distinct CDR3 sequences, approximately 22% occurring once. The sample was also linked to a second study, of T cells expressing NK-cell markers.

Sample: CD4+ T cells sorted from blood. These receptors came from a woman between 18 and 30 years old in good health.

This rearrangement joins TRBV6-2 or TRBV6-3 to TRBJ2-3; 8 nucleotides line up with TRBD1. V was clipped by 11 bases and J by 4 bases; unmatched bases: 5. Germline CDR1 MNHEY, CDR2 SVGEGT. CDR3 length: 12 residues. CDR3 protein: CAVETGADTQYF. CDR3 DNA sequence: TGTGCCGTGGAGACAGGGGCAGATACGCAGTATTTT.

This chain links TRBV11-2 with TRBJ1-2; the D is unclear. CDR1 and CDR2 (germline): SGHAT, FQNNGV. CDR3 size: 13 residues. Trimming cost V 2 bases and J 0 bases, with 4 bases left between them. CDR3 in amino acids: CASSLYANYGYTF. CDR3 in DNA: TGTGCCAGCAGCTTATATGCTAACTATGGCTACACCTTC. Complete variable domain (other parts from reference TRBV11-2 and TRBJ1-2): EAGVAQSPRYKIIEKRQSVAFWCNPISGHATLYWYQQILGQGPKLLIQFQNNGVVDDSQLPKDRFSAERLKGVDSTLKIQPAKLEDSAVYLCASSLYANYGYTFGSGTRLTVV.

The chain joins TRBV12-3 or TRBV12-4 to TRBJ1-3; weak D call: TRBD1 (6 bases). This CDR3 has 14 amino acids. V lost 6 bases and J 2 bases, leaving 11 bases between the germline ends. DNA of the CDR3: TGTGCCAGCAGCCAGGGGTTTCCTGGAAACACCATATATTTT. Residues: CASSQGFPGNTIYF.

The chain recombines TRBV9 with TRBJ2-2; weak D call: TRBD2 (6 bases). The CDR3 loop spans 14 amino acids. CDR1 is SGDLS, CDR2 YYNGEE, per germline. V lost 7 bases, J lost 3 bases, and 13 bases lay in between. The CDR3 bases are TGTGCCAGCGGGGGGAGCGGACACACCGGGGAGCTGTTTTTT. It codes for CASGGSGHTGELFF.

The genes are TRBV4-1 and TRBJ2-3; D not resolved. Trimming removed 3 bases from V and 6 bases from J, with 10 bases in between. Germline CDR1 is MGHRA and CDR2 is YSYEKL. The length of the CDR3 is 13 residues. The CDR3 sequence is CASSHDAADTQYF. The CDR3 DNA reads as TGCGCCAGCAGCCATGATGCTGCCGATACGCAGTATTTT.

The CDR3 region is CASRLDRGTNEQFF. The CDR3 DNA sequence: TGTGCCAGCAGATTGGACAGGGGGACAAATGAGCAGTTCTTC. The rearrangement links TRBV6-1 to TRBJ2-1, with 10 bases aligning to TRBD1. Per germline, CDR1 MNHNS and CDR2 SASEGT. This CDR3 region has 14 residues. Germline trimming cut 6 bases from V and 7 bases from J; bases unmatched to any gene: 6.

This clonotype was counted only a few times. The CDR3 DNA follows: TGCAGTGCTACCGGGGGGAACCAGCCCCAGCATTTT. Encoded protein: CSATGGNQPQHF. This sequence joins TRBV20-1 and TRBJ1-5; D is perhaps TRBD1 (5 bases). The CDR3 has 12 residues. The V and J ends lost 4 bases and 7 bases respectively, with 11 bases between them. Germline assignment: CDR1 DFQATT and CDR2 SNEGSKA (reference sequence).

There are many counts of this clonotype. V usage is TRBV20-1 and J usage is TRBJ2-1; D might be TRBD1 or TRBD2, each matching 5 bases. CDR1 DFQATT and CDR2 SNEGSKA come from the germline V gene (reference sequence). This CDR3 contains 13 residues. V lost 4 bases and J 7 bases, leaving 14 bases between the germline ends. CDR3 in amino acids: CSATPGPSNEQFF. Written as DNA, the CDR3 is TGCAGTGCTACTCCGGGACCTTCGAATGAGCAGTTCTTC.

This clonotype was detected only a few times. The J gene is TRBJ2-5, the V gene TRBV6-1, with D possibly being TRBD1 (7 bases). Per germline, CDR1 MNHNS and CDR2 SASEGT. V lost 8 bases and J lost 0, with 16 bases in between. This CDR3 comprises 15 residues. As DNA, the CDR3 is TGTGCCAGCGCCGGGCGGGACAGAGACCAAGAGACCCAGTACTTC. Amino acids: CASAGRDRDQETQYF.

This chain links TRBV7-3 with TRBJ2-1, with D perhaps TRBD2 (5 bases). CDR3 length: 16 residues. CDR1 is SGHTA and CDR2 is FQGTGA in the germline V gene. Trimming took 4 bases from V and 3 from J, leaving 16 bases between them. The CDR3 loop reads CASSSGSGGDYNEQFF. The CDR3 DNA is TGTGCCAGCAGCTCCGGAAGCGGCGGTGACTACAATGAGCAGTTCTTC.

This clonotype has only a few counts. The chain couples TRBV6-4 to TRBJ1-6; D gene uncertain. Per the germline V gene, CDR1 is MRHNA and CDR2 is SNTAGT. The CDR3 contains 13 residues. The V and J ends lost 6 bases and 6 bases respectively, with 9 bases between them. This CDR3 is CASRTDPNSPLHF. CDR3 in DNA: TGTGCCAGCAGGACGGATCCTAATTCACCCCTCCACTTT.

The CDR3 here is CASSEYKGTTAGELFF. The CDR3 coding sequence is TGTGCCAGCAGTGAATATAAGGGGACCACCGCCGGGGAGCTGTTTTTT. This chain uses TRBV25-1 with TRBJ2-2; D tentatively reads TRBD1 or TRBD2 (5 bases each). The CDR3 length is 16 residues. Germline CDR1 MGHDK, CDR2 SYGVNS. V gave up 0 bases and J gave up 6 bases, with 14 bases separating them. The full variable domain, rest sourced from reference TRBV25-1 and TRBJ2-2, is EADIYQTPRYLVIGTGKKITLECSQTMGHDKMYWYQQDPGMELHLIHYSYGVNSTEKGDLSSESTVSRIRTEHFPLTLESARPSHTSQYLCASSEYKGTTAGELFFGEGSRLTVL.

The chain uses TRBV7-9 and TRBJ2-3; D is unclear. V gave up 5 bases and J gave up 2 bases, with 11 bases separating them. The V gene's germline CDR1 is SEHNR and CDR2 FQNEAQ (reference sequence). The CDR3 has 14 residues. CDR3 in amino acids: CASSLRPPTDTQYF. The CDR3 DNA follows: TGTGCCAGCAGCCTTCGGCCTCCCACAGATACGCAGTATTTT.

The V call is TRBV5-1, the J call TRBJ2-1; 9 bases agree with TRBD1. The CDR3 contains 15 residues. CDR1 is SGHRS, CDR2 YFSETQ, per germline. After removal of 2 bases from V and 4 bases from J, the junction contained 4 bases not matched to a gene. DNA for the CDR3: TGCGCCAGCAGCTTACAGGGGGCGGAATACAATGAGCAGTTCTTC. It is translated as CASSLQGAEYNEQFF. Full variable domain (outside the CDR3, taken from reference TRBV5-1 and TRBJ2-1): KAGVTQTPRYLIKTRGQQVTLSCSPISGHRSVSWYQQTPGQGLQFLFEYFSETQRNKGNFPGRFSGRQFSNSRSEMNVSTLELGDSALYLCASSLQGAEYNEQFFGPGTRLTVL.

The V gene is TRBV5-1, the J gene TRBJ2-1, with 7 bases aligning to TRBD1. The V gene's germline CDR1 is SGHRS and CDR2 YFSETQ. The V gene end was trimmed by 4 bases and the J gene end by 7 bases; junction bases not matched to a gene: 2. CDR3 length: 12 amino acids. The CDR3 DNA sequence: TGCGCCAGCAGCACCAGGGGGAATGAGCAGTTCTTC. Translated: CASSTRGNEQFF.

DNA of the CDR3: TGTGCCAGCAGATGGACAGGGGGTACCTCCGGGCAGTACTTC. Its protein product is CASRWTGGTSGQYF. The chain links TRBV6-1 to TRBJ2-7; 10 bases fit TRBD1. J was trimmed by 9 bases and V by 6 bases; bases with no gene match: 11. The CDR3 is 14 amino acids. The V gene's germline CDR1 is MNHNS and CDR2 SASEGT.

In DNA form, the CDR3 reads TGTGCCAGCAGTGGCGGACCCGGGACAACATCGAACACTGAAGCTTTCTTT. It translates to CASSGGPGTTSNTEAFF. V usage is TRBV6-1 and J usage is TRBJ1-1; D is perhaps TRBD1 (6 bases). This CDR3 comprises 17 residues. V gave up 4 bases and J gave up 1 base, with 19 bases separating them. Germline V CDR1 and CDR2: MNHNS, SASEGT.